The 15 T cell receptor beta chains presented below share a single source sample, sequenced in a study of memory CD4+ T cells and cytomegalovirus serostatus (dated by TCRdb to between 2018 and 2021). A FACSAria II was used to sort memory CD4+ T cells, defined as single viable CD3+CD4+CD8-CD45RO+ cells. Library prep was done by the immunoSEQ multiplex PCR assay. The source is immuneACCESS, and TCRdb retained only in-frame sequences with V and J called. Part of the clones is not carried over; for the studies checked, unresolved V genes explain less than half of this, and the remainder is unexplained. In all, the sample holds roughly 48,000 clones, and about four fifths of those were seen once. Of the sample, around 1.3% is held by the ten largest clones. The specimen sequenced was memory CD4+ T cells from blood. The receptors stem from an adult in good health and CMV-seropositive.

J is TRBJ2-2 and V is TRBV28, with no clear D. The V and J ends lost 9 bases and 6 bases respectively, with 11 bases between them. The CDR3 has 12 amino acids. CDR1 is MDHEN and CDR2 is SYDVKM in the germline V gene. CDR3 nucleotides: TGTGCCAGTTATGGGCAAGCCGGGGAGCTGTTTTTT. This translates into CASYGQAGELFF.

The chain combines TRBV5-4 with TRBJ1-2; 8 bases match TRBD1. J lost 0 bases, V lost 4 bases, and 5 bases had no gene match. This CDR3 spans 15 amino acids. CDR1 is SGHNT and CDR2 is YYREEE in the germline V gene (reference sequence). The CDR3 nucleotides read TGTGCCAGCAGCCAAGACAGGGGCACTAACTATGGCTACACCTTC. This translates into CASSQDRGTNYGYTF.

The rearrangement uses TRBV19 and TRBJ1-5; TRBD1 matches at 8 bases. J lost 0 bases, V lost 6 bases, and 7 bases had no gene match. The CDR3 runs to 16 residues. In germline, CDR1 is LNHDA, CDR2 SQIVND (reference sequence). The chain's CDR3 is CASRTLQGVSNQPQHF. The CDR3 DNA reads TGTGCCAGTAGGACCCTACAGGGGGTTAGCAATCAGCCCCAGCATTTT.

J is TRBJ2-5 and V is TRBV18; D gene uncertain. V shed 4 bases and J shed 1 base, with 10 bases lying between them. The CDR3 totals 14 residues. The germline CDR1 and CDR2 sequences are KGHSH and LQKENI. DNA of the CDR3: TGTGCCAGCTCACTTTCAGGACCCCAAGAGACCCAGTACTTC. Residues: CASSLSGPQETQYF.

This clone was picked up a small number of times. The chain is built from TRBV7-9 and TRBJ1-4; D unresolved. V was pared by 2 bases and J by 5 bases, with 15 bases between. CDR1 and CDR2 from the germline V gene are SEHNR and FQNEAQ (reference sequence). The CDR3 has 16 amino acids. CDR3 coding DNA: TGTGCCAGCAGCTTACCCGAGACTTGGCCCAATGAAAAACTGTTTTTT. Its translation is CASSLPETWPNEKLFF.

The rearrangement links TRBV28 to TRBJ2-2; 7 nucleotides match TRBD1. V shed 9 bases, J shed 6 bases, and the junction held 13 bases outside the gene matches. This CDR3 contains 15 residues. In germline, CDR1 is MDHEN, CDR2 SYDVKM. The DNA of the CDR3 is TGTGCCAGTAGTCGCGGGCAGGGGGTGTCCGGGGAGCTGTTTTTT. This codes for CASSRGQGVSGELFF. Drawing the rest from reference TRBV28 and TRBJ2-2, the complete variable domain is DVKVTQSSRYLVKRTGEKVFLECVQDMDHENMFWYRQDPGLGLRLIYFSYDVKMKEKGDIPEGYSVSREKKERFSLILESASTNQTSMYLCASSRGQGVSGELFFGEGSRLTVL.

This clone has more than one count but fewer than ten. The DNA for the CDR3 is TGTGCCACCAGGACAAGGGAGGGCTCACCCCTCCACTTT. This gives the protein CATRTREGSPLHF. J is TRBJ1-6 and V is TRBV28, with D perhaps matching TRBD1 (5 bases). V was cut by 10 bases and J by 10 bases, with 17 bases left in between. The CDR3 runs 13 residues. CDR1 is MDHEN and CDR2 is SYDVKM in the germline V gene.

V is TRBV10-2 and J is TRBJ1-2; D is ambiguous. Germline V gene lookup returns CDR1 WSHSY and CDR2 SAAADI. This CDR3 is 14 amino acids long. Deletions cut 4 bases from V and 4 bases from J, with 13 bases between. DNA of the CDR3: TGCGCCAGCAGTGTCAAGGTGGGAGCCTATGGCTACACCTTC. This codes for CASSVKVGAYGYTF.

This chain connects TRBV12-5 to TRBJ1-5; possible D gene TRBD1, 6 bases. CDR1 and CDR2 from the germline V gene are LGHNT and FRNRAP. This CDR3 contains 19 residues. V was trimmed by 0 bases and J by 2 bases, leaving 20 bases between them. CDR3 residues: CASGLVQGETGRRNQPQHF. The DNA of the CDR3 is TGTGCTAGTGGTTTGGTACAAGGGGAGACAGGAAGGCGCAATCAGCCCCAGCATTTT.

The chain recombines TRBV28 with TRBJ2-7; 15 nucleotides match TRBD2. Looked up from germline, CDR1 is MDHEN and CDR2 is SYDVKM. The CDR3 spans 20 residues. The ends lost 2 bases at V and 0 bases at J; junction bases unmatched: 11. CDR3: CASSLTIEGLAGGSSYEQYF. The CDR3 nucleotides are TGTGCCAGCAGTTTAACGATTGAAGGACTAGCGGGGGGGAGCTCCTACGAGCAGTACTTC.

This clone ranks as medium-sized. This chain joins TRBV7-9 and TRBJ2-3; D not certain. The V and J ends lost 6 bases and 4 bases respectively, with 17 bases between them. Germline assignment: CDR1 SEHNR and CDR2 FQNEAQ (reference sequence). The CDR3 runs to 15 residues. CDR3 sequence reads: CASSHPGLGADTQYF. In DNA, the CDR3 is TGTGCCAGCAGTCACCCCGGGCTAGGTGCAGATACGCAGTATTTT.

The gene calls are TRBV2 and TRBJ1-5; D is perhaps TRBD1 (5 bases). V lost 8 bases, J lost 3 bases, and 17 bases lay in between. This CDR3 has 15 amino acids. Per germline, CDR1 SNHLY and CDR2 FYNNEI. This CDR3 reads CASGETRQNNQPQHF. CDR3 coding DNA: TGTGCCAGCGGAGAAACGAGACAGAACAATCAGCCCCAGCATTTT.

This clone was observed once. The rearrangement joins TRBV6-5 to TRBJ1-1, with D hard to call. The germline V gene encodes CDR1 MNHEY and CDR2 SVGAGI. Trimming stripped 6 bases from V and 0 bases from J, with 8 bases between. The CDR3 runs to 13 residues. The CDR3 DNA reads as TGTGCCAGCAGACCCCCACTGAACACTGAAGCTTTCTTT. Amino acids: CASRPPLNTEAFF.

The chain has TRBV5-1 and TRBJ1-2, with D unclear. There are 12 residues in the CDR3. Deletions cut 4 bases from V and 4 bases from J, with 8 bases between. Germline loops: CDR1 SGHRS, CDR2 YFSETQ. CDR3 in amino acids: CASSPDGYGYTF. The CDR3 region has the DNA TGCGCCAGCAGCCCGGACGGCTATGGCTACACCTTC.

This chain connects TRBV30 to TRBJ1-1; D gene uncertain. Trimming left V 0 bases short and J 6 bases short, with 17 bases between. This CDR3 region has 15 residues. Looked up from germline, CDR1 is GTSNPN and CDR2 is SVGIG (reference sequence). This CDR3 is CAWSVSWSGEAEAFF. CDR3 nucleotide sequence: TGTGCCTGGAGTGTATCATGGTCCGGGGAGGCTGAAGCTTTCTTT.